This T cell receptor (beta chain) was documented in a study of cytomegalovirus exposure and HLA in healthy donors. Concerning this clone itself: Its antigen is currently unknown.

This CDR3 is built from 15 residues. Germline CDR1 MNHNS, CDR2 SASEGT. Trimming left V 7 bases short and J 2 bases short, with 15 bases between. Whole-study results and caveats: Despite most TCR sequences being rare, some public TCRs occurred in many donors.

Repertoires were generated with immunoSEQ multiplex PCR, while TCRdb's copy carries only in-frame clones and drops some. The sample has some 240,000 clones, roughly 87% seen once; the top ten hold 1.5% to 2.5%. The sample taken for sequencing was PBMCs. The rearrangement links TRBV6-1 to TRBJ2-1; TRBD2 might be the D (5 bases). The TCR sequence derives from a young woman in good health and CMV-seropositive. The DNA of the CDR3 is TGTGCCAGCACCTCAAGCGGAAATACCTACAATGAGCAGTTCTTC. It codes for CASTSSGNTYNEQFF.